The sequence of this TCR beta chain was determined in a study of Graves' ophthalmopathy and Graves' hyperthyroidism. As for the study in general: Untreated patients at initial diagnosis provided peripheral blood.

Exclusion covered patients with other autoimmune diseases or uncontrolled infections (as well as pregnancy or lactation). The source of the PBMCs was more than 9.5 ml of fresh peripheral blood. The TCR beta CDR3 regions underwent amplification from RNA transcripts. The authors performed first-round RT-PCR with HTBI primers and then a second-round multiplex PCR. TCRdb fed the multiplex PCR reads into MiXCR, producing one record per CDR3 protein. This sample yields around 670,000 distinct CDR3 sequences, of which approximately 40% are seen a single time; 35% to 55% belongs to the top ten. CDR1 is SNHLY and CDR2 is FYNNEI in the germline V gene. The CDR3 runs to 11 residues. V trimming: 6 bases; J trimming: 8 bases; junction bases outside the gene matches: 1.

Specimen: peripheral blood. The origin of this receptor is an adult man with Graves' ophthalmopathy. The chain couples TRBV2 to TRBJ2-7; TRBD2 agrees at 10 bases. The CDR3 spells CASRTSGQQYF. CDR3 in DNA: TGTGCCAGCAGGACTAGCGGGCAGCAGTACTTC.